A selection of T cell receptor beta chains follows, all from one sample in a study of control samples from healthy donors and cancer patients. TCRdb's table, derived via immunoSEQ multiplex PCR, lists solely in-frame clones and lacks some. This table has some 49,000 clones, 65% to 90% appearing once. Sequences were obtained from PBMCs. All receptors come from a woman between 50 and 59 years old with lung cancer. Each CDR3 is given with its conserved first and last residue. Each record gives: CDR3 protein, CDR3 DNA, clone size, V gene, J gene, D gene. A D gene is named only where the DNA matches it firmly. Some rows have no size entry. The others give once, few or many, or a class for an expanded clone.

cdr3_aa: CASSILLGAGEFGDEKLFF; cdr3_nt: TGTGCCAGTAGTATACTGCTGGGTGCAGGGGAGTTTGGGGATGAAAAACTGTTTTTT; clone_size: .; v_call: TRBV19; j_call: TRBJ1-4; d_call: .
cdr3_aa: CSGELAGVETQYF; cdr3_nt: TGCAGCGGGGAGCTAGCGGGGGTTGAGACCCAGTACTTC; clone_size: .; v_call: TRBV29-1; j_call: TRBJ2-5; d_call: TRBD2
cdr3_aa: CASSRQRTEAFF; cdr3_nt: TGTGCCAGCAGCCGTCAGAGGACTGAAGCTTTCTTT; clone_size: once; v_call: TRBV3-1/TRBV3-2; j_call: TRBJ1-1; d_call: .
cdr3_aa: CASSATGEGNTIYF; cdr3_nt: TGTGCCAGCAGTGCCACAGGGGAGGGAAACACCATATATTTT; clone_size: .; v_call: TRBV25-1; j_call: TRBJ1-3; d_call: TRBD1
cdr3_aa: CASSVNGLITEQFF; cdr3_nt: TGCGCCAGCAGTGTTAACGGTCTCATTACTGAGCAGTTCTTC; clone_size: .; v_call: TRBV10-2; j_call: TRBJ2-1; d_call: .
cdr3_aa: CASSDPDIQETQYF; cdr3_nt: TGTGCCAGCAGTGACCCCGACATCCAAGAGACCCAGTACTTC; clone_size: .; v_call: TRBV2; j_call: TRBJ2-5; d_call: .
cdr3_aa: CASSPRAPRLQETQYF; cdr3_nt: TGTGCCAGCTCACCGAGGGCCCCTCGACTTCAAGAGACCCAGTACTTC; clone_size: .; v_call: TRBV18; j_call: TRBJ2-5; d_call: .
cdr3_aa: CASSDSNTEAFF; cdr3_nt: TGCGCCAGCAGTGATTCAAACACTGAAGCTTTCTTT; clone_size: .; v_call: TRBV10-1; j_call: TRBJ1-1; d_call: .
cdr3_aa: CASSLDRVQGGYTF; cdr3_nt: TGTGCCAGCAGCTTAGACAGGGTCCAGGGGGGCTACACCTTC; clone_size: .; v_call: TRBV7-2; j_call: TRBJ1-2; d_call: .
cdr3_aa: CASSQFTGGEAFF; cdr3_nt: TGCGCCAGCAGCCAGTTTACAGGGGGCGAAGCTTTCTTT; clone_size: .; v_call: TRBV4-1; j_call: TRBJ1-1; d_call: TRBD1
cdr3_aa: CASSLVTGWTSGNTIYF; cdr3_nt: TGTGCCAGCAGCTTGGTGACAGGGTGGACCTCTGGAAACACCATATATTTT; clone_size: .; v_call: TRBV5-6; j_call: TRBJ1-3; d_call: TRBD1
cdr3_aa: CASRRDTEAFF; cdr3_nt: TGTGCCAGCAGACGGGACACTGAAGCTTTCTTT; clone_size: .; v_call: TRBV6-5; j_call: TRBJ1-1; d_call: .
cdr3_aa: CASSLAGNGAHGYTF; cdr3_nt: TGTGCCAGCAGCTTAGCAGGGAACGGTGCCCATGGCTACACCTTC; clone_size: .; v_call: TRBV7-9; j_call: TRBJ1-2; d_call: .
cdr3_aa: CASSAGNTIYF; cdr3_nt: TGTGCCAGCAGTGCTGGAAACACCATATATTTT; clone_size: once; v_call: TRBV25-1; j_call: TRBJ1-3; d_call: .
cdr3_aa: CASSPSVTGAAGELFF; cdr3_nt: TGTGCCAGCTCACCATCGGTCACAGGGGCAGCCGGGGAGCTGTTTTTT; clone_size: .; v_call: TRBV18; j_call: TRBJ2-2; d_call: TRBD1
cdr3_aa: CASSPPPPYTEAFF; cdr3_nt: TGTGCCAGCAGCCCACCCCCTCCCTACACTGAAGCTTTCTTT; clone_size: once; v_call: TRBV7-2; j_call: TRBJ1-1; d_call: .
cdr3_aa: CSMIQGTRTDTQYF; cdr3_nt: TGCAGCATGATACAGGGGACCCGCACAGATACGCAGTATTTT; clone_size: .; v_call: TRBV29-1; j_call: TRBJ2-3; d_call: TRBD1
cdr3_aa: CASGPSGDLYEQYF; cdr3_nt: TGTGCCAGCGGCCCAAGCGGGGATCTCTACGAGCAGTACTTC; clone_size: few; v_call: TRBV5-4; j_call: TRBJ2-7; d_call: TRBD2
cdr3_aa: CSASLPSGGALGKNIQYF; cdr3_nt: TGCAGTGCTAGTCTGCCCAGCGGGGGGGCCTTGGGCAAAAACATTCAGTACTTC; clone_size: .; v_call: TRBV20-1; j_call: TRBJ2-4; d_call: TRBD2
cdr3_aa: CASSYSDPTLIGFTF; cdr3_nt: TGTGCCAGCAGTTACTCCGACCCGACCCTGATTGGGTTCACCTTC; clone_size: .; v_call: TRBV6-5; j_call: TRBJ1-2; d_call: .
cdr3_aa: CASSLEAGTYNEQFF; cdr3_nt: TGCGCCAGCAGCTTGGAGGCGGGTACCTACAATGAGCAGTTCTTC; clone_size: .; v_call: TRBV5-1; j_call: TRBJ2-1; d_call: .
cdr3_aa: CASSEENGLYYGYTF; cdr3_nt: TGTGCCAGCAGTGAAGAAAATGGGCTGTACTATGGCTACACCTTC; clone_size: once; v_call: TRBV25-1; j_call: TRBJ1-2; d_call: .
cdr3_aa: CASSLRGGSGETQYF; cdr3_nt: TGTGCCAGCAGCCTTAGGGGGGGCTCTGGGGAGACCCAGTACTTC; clone_size: .; v_call: TRBV7-2; j_call: TRBJ2-5; d_call: .
cdr3_aa: CASSPLGRGSSGELFF; cdr3_nt: TGTGCCAGCAGCCCCCTCGGCAGGGGTAGTTCCGGGGAGCTGTTTTTT; clone_size: .; v_call: TRBV14; j_call: TRBJ2-2; d_call: .
cdr3_aa: CAIRSIRALTEDTQYF; cdr3_nt: TGTGCCATCAGGTCCATTAGGGCCCTTACAGAAGATACGCAGTATTTT; clone_size: .; v_call: TRBV10-3; j_call: TRBJ2-3; d_call: .